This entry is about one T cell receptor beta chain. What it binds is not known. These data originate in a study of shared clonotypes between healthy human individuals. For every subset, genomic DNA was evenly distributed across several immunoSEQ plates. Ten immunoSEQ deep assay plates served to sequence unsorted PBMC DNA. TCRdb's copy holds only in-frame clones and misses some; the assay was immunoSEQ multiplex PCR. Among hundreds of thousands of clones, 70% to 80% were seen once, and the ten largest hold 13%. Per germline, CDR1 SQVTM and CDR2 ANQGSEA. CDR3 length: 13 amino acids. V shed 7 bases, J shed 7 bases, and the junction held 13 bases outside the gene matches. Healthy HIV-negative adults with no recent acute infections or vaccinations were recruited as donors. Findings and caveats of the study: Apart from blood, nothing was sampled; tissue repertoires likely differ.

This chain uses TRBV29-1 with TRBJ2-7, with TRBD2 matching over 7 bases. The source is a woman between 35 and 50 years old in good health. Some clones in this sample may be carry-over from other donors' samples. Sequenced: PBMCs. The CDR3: CSASMAGALEQYF. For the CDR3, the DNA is TGCAGCGCTTCAATGGCGGGAGCTCTGGAGCAGTACTTC.